These 10 T cell receptor beta chains were sequenced from one sample in a study of T cells in narcolepsy. TCRdb keeps only in-frame clones here, not all; method: immunoSEQ multiplex PCR. The top ten hold about 0.8% of the sample, which has about 32,000 clones, around 90% seen once. The sample was CD45RA- memory CD4+ T cells from PBMCs. These receptors were taken from a human donor with narcolepsy.

The chain employs TRBV7-2 and TRBJ2-3; 8 positions match TRBD1. With 4 bases clipped from V and 11 bases from J, the junction kept 5 bases outside the gene matches. The length of the CDR3 is 12 residues. The V gene's germline CDR1 is SGHTA and CDR2 FQGNSA. The CDR3 DNA reads TGTGCCAGCAGCTCAAACAGGGGGGAGCAGTATTTT. This translates into CASSSNRGEQYF.

The chain links TRBV5-1 to TRBJ1-5; no clear D. From germline, CDR1 is SGHRS and CDR2 YFSETQ. The CDR3 loop spans 12 amino acids. V was cut by 0 bases and J by 6 bases, with 4 bases left in between. The CDR3 sequence is CASSLAFQPQHF. CDR3 nucleotide sequence: TGCGCCAGCAGCTTGGCCTTTCAGCCCCAGCATTTT.

This chain connects TRBV7-9 to TRBJ1-1; D unresolved. The V and J ends lost 5 bases and 0 bases respectively, with 13 bases between them. The CDR3 consists of 15 residues. Germline CDR1 is SEHNR and CDR2 is FQNEAQ (reference sequence). The CDR3 bases are TGTGCCAGCAGCAACCTAATCGAGCTGAACACTGAAGCTTTCTTT. Its translation is CASSNLIELNTEAFF. The full variable domain, with the rest looked up from reference TRBV7-9 and TRBJ1-1, is DTGVSQNPRHKITKRGQNVTFRCDPISEHNRLYWYRQTLGQGPEFLTYFQNEAQLEKSRLLSDRFSAERPKGSFSTLEIQRTEQGDSAMYLCASSNLIELNTEAFFGQGTRLTVV.

This clone came up once. At one end, the junction sequence differs from germline, possibly due to a read error. V usage is TRBV5-1 and J usage is TRBJ2-5; D is possibly TRBD2 (6 bases). With the DNA end fitting TRBJ2-7 better, the J assignment may be wrong. Germline V gives CDR1 SGHRS, CDR2 YFSETQ. There are 14 residues in the CDR3. Here the CDR3 reads CASTLEGGRGEQYF. The CDR3 DNA reads as TGCGCCAGCACCTTGGAAGGAGGGAGAGGCGAGCAGTACTTC.

This clone was seen more than once but under ten times. The J gene is TRBJ2-3, the V gene TRBV7-8; D is unclear. Germline CDR1 and CDR2: SGHVS and FQNEAQ. V lost 3 bases, J lost 3 bases, and 7 bases lay in between. The CDR3 totals 13 residues. The CDR3 nucleotides read TGTGCCAGCAGCTTTCTAAGGACAGATACGCAGTATTTT. It codes for CASSFLRTDTQYF. The whole variable domain, remainder taken from reference TRBV7-8 and TRBJ2-3, is GAGVSQSPRYKVAKRGQDVALRCDPISGHVSLFWYQQALGQGPEFLTYFQNEAQLDKSGLPSDRFFAERPEGSVSTLKIQRTQQEDSAVYLCASSFLRTDTQYFGPGTRLTVL.

The chain uses TRBV21-1 and TRBJ2-1; TRBD2, as called in the table, went unchecked against the DNA. TRBV21-1 is designated a pseudogene. This CDR3 is built from 18 residues. The CDR3 DNA follows: TGTGCCAGCAGCAAAGCCCGGACTAGCGGGAGGACCTACAATGAGCAGTTCTTC. Translation: CASSKARTSGRTYNEQFF.

The chain carries TRBV7-8 and TRBJ1-2; D might be TRBD1 (5 bases). Germline CDR1 is SGHVS and CDR2 is FQNEAQ. This CDR3 spans 14 amino acids. Trimming cost V 5 bases and J 4 bases, with 14 bases left between them. CDR3 protein: CASSLSRDVYGYTF. In nucleotides, the CDR3 is TGTGCCAGCAGCCTCTCCCGGGACGTCTATGGCTACACCTTC.

This clone was detected only a few times. V usage is TRBV10-3 and J usage is TRBJ2-7; 10 positions agree with TRBD1. J gave up 8 bases and V 4 bases, and 5 bases lay outside the gene matches. The CDR3 has 13 amino acids. Germline values: CDR1 ENHRY, CDR2 SYGVKD. The CDR3 sequence: CAISGQGAVKQYF. The DNA of the CDR3 is TGTGCCATCAGTGGACAGGGGGCGGTGAAGCAGTACTTC.

This clone came up once. The chain joins TRBV9 to TRBJ2-1, with 7 nucleotides matching TRBD2. The CDR3 sequence is 18 residues long. V lost 0 bases and J lost 0; bases outside the gene matches: 9. Germline lookup yields CDR1 SGDLS and CDR2 YYNGEE. The CDR3, as DNA: TGTGCCAGCAGCGTAGGACAGCCGGGACTAAGCTCCTACAATGAGCAGTTCTTC. Protein product: CASSVGQPGLSSYNEQFF.

The V call is TRBV27, the J call TRBJ2-3; TRBD2 might be the D (5 bases). V was trimmed by 2 bases and J by 5 bases, leaving 11 bases between them. In germline, CDR1 is MNHEY, CDR2 SMNVEV (reference sequence). The CDR3 loop spans 14 amino acids. CDR3 amino acids: CASSLQAVRDTQYF. The CDR3 nucleotides read TGTGCCAGCAGTTTACAAGCGGTCAGAGATACGCAGTATTTT.